This T cell receptor (beta chain) was recovered during a study of blood T cell repertoires in COVID-19. At the level of the study: Donors in the United States, Italy and Spain gave samples during acute or convalescent COVID-19. Sources were T cells, B-cell-depleted T cells, or PBMCs; the material itself was cDNA or gDNA.

The CDR3 consists of 12 residues. The V end lost 3 bases, the J end lost 7 bases, and 12 bases lay between the germline ends. The germline CDR1 and CDR2 sequences are DFQATT and SNEGSKA (reference sequence). Original handling: Counts of nucleated cells, estimated from reference gene primer amplification, were obtained. Using immunoSEQ multiplex PCR, the repertoire was profiled, and TCRdb retains in-frame clones only, with some absent. The V and J calls and clone size were taken over from that table, and D and trimming were inferred from the DNA. Of 45,000 to 65,000 clones in the sample, 60% to 80% were seen once.

The sequence was collected from a man aged 70-80 years with active or convalescent COVID-19. The specimen sequenced was peripheral blood. The chain employs TRBV20-1 and TRBJ1-2; possible D gene TRBD1, 5 bases. The DNA of the CDR3 is TGCAGTGCTAGTAGCAGGGCCTTTGGCTACACCTTC. This translates into CSASSRAFGYTF.